Here is one T cell receptor beta chain with its context. This CDR3 has 17 amino acids. V was clipped by 4 bases and J by 0 bases, with 13 bases between them. The germline V gene encodes CDR1 MGHRA and CDR2 YSYEKL. The repertoire was sequenced with immunoSEQ multiplex PCR; TCRdb's copy has only in-frame clones and lacks some. This table holds 40,000 or so clones, 75% to 95% found once. This record comes from a study of T cell changes during pregnancy in multiple sclerosis. The receptor's source is a female donor in good health, enrolled as a control in a pregnancy study. The gene calls are TRBV4-1 and TRBJ1-6; D is unclear. The starting material was CD4+ T cells from peripheral blood mononuclear cells, obtained in the first trimester of pregnancy. The chain's CDR3 is CASSLSPGSSYNSPLHF. The CDR3 DNA follows: TGCGCCAGCAGCCTGAGTCCGGGGAGCTCCTATAATTCACCCCTCCACTTT.